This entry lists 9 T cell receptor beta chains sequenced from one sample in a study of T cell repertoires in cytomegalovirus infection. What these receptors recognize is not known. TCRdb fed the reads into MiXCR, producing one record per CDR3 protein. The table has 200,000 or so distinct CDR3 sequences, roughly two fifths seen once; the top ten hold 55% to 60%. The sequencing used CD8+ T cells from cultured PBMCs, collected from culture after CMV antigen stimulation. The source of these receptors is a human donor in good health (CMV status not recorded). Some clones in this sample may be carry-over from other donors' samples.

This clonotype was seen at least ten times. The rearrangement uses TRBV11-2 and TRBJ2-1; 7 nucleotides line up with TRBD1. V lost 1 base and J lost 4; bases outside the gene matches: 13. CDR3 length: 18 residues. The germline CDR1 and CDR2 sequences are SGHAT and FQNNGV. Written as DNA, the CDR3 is TGTGCCAGCAGCTTAGGTGACAGGGTAGCAGTGGAGTACAATGAGCAGTTCTTC. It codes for CASSLGDRVAVEYNEQFF.

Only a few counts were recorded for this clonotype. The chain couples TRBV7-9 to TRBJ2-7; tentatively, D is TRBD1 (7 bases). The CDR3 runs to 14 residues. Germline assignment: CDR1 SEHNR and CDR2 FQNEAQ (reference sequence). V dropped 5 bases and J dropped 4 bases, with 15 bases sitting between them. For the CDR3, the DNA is TGTGCCAGCAGCGCGCGGGACAGACTTTACGAGCAGTACTTC. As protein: CASSARDRLYEQYF. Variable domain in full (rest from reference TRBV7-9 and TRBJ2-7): DTGVSQNPRHKITKRGQNVTFRCDPISEHNRLYWYRQTLGQGPEFLTYFQNEAQLEKSRLLSDRFSAERPKGSFSTLEIQRTEQGDSAMYLCASSARDRLYEQYFGPGTRLTVT.

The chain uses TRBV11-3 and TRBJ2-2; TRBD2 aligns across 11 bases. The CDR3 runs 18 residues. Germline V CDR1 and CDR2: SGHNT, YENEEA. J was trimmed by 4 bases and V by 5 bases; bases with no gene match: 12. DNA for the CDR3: TGTGCCAGCAGCGCGAACGTCCTAGCGGGAGGTAGCACCGGGGAGCTGTTTTTT. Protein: CASSANVLAGGSTGELFF.

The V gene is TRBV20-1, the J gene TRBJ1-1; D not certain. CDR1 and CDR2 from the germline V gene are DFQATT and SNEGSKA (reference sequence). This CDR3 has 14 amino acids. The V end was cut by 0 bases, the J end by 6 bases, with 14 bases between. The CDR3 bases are TGCAGTGCTAGAGAAGGCACCCCGAGCCCTGAAGCTTTCTTT. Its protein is CSAREGTPSPEAFF.

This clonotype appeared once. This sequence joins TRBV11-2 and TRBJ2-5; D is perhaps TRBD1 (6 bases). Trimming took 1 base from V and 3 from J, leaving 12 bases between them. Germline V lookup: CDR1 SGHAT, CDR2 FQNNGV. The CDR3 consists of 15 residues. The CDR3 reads CASSLAPTGKETQYF. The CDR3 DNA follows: TGTGCCAGCAGCTTAGCCCCGACAGGAAAAGAGACCCAGTACTTC.

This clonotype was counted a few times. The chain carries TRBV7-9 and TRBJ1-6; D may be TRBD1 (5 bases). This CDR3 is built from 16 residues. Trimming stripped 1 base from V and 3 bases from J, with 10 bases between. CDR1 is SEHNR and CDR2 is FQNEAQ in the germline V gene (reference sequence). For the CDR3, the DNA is TGTGCCAGCAGCTTAGTACGGGGGAACTATAATTCACCCCTCCACTTT. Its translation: CASSLVRGNYNSPLHF.

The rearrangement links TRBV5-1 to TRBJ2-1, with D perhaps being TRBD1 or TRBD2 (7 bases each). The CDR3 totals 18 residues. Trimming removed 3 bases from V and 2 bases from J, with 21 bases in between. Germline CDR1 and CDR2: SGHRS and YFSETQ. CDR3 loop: CASSSGEGASPPYNEQFF. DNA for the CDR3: TGCGCCAGCAGCTCGGGGGAGGGGGCTAGCCCGCCCTACAATGAGCAGTTCTTC.

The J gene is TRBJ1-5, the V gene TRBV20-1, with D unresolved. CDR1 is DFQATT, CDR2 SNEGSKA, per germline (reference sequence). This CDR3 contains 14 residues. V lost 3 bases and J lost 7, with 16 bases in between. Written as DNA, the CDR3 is TGCAGTGCTAGGGCCGGGCCGGCAAGGCAGCCCCAGCATTTT. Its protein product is CSARAGPARQPQHF.

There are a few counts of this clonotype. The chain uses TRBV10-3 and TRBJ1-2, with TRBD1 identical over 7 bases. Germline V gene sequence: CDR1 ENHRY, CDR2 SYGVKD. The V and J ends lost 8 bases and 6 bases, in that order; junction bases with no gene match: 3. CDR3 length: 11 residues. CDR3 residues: CAIRQGHGYTF. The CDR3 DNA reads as TGTGCCATCCGACAGGGTCATGGCTACACCTTC.